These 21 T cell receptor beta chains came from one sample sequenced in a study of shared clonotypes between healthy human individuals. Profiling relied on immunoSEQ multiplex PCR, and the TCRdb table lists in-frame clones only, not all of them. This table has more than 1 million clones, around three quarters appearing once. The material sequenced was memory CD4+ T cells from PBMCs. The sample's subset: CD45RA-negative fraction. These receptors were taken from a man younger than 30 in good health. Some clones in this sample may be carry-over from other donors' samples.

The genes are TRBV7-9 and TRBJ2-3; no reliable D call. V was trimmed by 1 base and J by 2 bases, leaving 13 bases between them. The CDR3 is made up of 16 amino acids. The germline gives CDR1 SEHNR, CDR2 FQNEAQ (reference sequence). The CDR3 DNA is TGTGCCAGCAGCTTAGTATCGGGTCCCAACACAGATACGCAGTATTTT. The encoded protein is CASSLVSGPNTDTQYF.

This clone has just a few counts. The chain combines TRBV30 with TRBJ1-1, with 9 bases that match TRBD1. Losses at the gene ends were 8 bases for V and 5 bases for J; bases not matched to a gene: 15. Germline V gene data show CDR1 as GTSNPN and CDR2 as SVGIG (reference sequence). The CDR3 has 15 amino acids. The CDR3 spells CAVKTRADRGTEAFF. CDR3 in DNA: TGTGCCGTGAAAACCCGAGCGGACAGGGGTACTGAAGCTTTCTTT.

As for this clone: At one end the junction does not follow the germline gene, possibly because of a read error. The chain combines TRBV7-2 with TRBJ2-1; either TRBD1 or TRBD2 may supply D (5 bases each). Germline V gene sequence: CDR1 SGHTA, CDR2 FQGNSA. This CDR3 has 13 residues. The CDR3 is CASSLSGTPLQIF. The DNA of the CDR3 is TGTGCCAGCAGCTTATCCGGGACCCCATTACAGATCTTC. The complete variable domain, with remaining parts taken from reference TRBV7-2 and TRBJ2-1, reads GAGVSQSPSNKVTEKGKDVELRCDPISGHTALYWYRQSLGQGLEFLIYFQGNSAPDKSGLPSDRFSAERTGGSVSTLTIQRTQQEDSAVYLCASSLSGTPLQIFGPGTRLTVL.

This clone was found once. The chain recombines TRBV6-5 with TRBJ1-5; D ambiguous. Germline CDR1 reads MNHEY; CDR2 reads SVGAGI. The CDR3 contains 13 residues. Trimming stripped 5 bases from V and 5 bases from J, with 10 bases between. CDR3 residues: CASSDDRDQPQHF. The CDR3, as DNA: TGTGCCAGCAGTGACGACCGGGATCAGCCCCAGCATTTT.

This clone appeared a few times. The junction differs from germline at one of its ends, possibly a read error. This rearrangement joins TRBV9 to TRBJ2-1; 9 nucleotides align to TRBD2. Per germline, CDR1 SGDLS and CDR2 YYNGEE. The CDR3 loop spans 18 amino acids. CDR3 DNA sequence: TGTGCCAGCAGCGGGAACGTGATTAAGCGGGAGGCCTACTATGAGCAGTTCTTC. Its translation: CASSGNVIKREAYYEQFF.

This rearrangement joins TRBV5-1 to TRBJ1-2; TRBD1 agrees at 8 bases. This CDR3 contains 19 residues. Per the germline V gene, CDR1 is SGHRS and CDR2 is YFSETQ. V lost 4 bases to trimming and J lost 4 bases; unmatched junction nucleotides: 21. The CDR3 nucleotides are TGCGCCAGCAGCCCCCGGTCCGGGACAGGATCTCCCTTCTCCTATGGCTACACCTTC. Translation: CASSPRSGTGSPFSYGYTF. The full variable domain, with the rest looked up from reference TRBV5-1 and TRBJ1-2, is KAGVTQTPRYLIKTRGQQVTLSCSPISGHRSVSWYQQTPGQGLQFLFEYFSETQRNKGNFPGRFSGRQFSNSRSEMNVSTLELGDSALYLCASSPRSGTGSPFSYGYTFGSGTRLTVV.

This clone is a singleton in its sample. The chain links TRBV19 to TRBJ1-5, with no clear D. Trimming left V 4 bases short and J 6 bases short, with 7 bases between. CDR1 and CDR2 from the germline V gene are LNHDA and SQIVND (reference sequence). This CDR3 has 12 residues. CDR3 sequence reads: CASSSGVQPQHF. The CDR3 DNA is TGTGCCAGTAGTAGTGGGGTTCAGCCCCAGCATTTT.

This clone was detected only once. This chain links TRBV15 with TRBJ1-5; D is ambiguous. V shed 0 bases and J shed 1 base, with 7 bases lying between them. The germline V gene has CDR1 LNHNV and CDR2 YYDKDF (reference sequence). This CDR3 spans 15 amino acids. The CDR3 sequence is CATSREIVSNQPQHF. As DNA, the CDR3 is TGTGCCACCAGCAGAGAAATAGTCAGCAATCAGCCCCAGCATTTT. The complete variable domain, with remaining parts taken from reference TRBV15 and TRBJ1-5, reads DAMVIQNPRYQVTQFGKPVTLSCSQTLNHNVMYWYQQKSSQAPKLLFHYYDKDFNNEADTPDNFQSRRPNTSFCFLDIRSPGLGDTAMYLCATSREIVSNQPQHFGDGTRLSIL.

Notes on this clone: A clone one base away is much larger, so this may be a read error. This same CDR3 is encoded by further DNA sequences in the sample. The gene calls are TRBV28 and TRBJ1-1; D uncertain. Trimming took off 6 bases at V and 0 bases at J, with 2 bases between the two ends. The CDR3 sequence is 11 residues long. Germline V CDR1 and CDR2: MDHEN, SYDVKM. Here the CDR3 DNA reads TGTGCCAGCAGATTGAACACTGAAGCTTTCTTT. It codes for CASRLNTEAFF.

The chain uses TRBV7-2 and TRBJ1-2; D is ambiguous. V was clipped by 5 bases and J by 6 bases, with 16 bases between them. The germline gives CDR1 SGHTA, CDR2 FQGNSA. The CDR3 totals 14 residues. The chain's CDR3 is CASSPLVGIHGYTF. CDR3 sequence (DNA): TGTGCCAGCAGCCCCCTTGTGGGGATCCATGGCTACACCTTC.

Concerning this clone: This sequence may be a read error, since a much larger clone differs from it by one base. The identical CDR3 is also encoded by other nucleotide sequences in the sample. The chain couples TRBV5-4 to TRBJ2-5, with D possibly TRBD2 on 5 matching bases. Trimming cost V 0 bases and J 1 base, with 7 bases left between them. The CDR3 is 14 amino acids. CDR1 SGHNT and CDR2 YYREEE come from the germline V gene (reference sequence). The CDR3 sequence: CASSLGLAQETQYF. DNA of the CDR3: TGTGCCAGCAGCTTGGGGCTAGCCCAAGAGACCCAGTACTTC.

CDR3 coding DNA: TGTGCCAGCAGCCGACAGGGACAGGGGGCTCGTTGGGATCAGCCCCAGCATTTT. Its protein product is CASSRQGQGARWDQPQHF. The chain has TRBV7-8 and TRBJ1-5; 12 bases fit TRBD1. Germline V gene data show CDR1 as SGHVS and CDR2 as FQNEAQ. There are 18 residues in the CDR3. The V and J ends lost 5 bases and 5 bases, in that order; junction bases with no gene match: 13.

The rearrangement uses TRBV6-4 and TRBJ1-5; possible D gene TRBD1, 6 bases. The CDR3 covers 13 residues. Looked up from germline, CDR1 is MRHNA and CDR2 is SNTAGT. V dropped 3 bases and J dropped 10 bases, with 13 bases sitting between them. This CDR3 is CASSERGGLPQHF. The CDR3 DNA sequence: TGTGCCAGCAGTGAAAGAGGGGGACTCCCCCAGCATTTT.

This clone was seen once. This CDR3 is CASSPEWEFTYEQYF. In DNA, the CDR3 is TGTGCCAGCAGCCCCGAGTGGGAGTTCACCTACGAGCAGTACTTC. The chain carries TRBV7-2 and TRBJ2-7, with a possible D match to TRBD2 (5 bases). Trimming pared 5 bases from V and 2 bases from J, leaving 16 bases between. CDR1 SGHTA and CDR2 FQGNSA come from the germline V gene. CDR3 length equals 15 residues. The complete variable domain, with remaining parts taken from reference TRBV7-2 and TRBJ2-7, reads GAGVSQSPSNKVTEKGKDVELRCDPISGHTALYWYRQSLGQGLEFLIYFQGNSAPDKSGLPSDRFSAERTGGSVSTLTIQRTQQEDSAVYLCASSPEWEFTYEQYFGPGTRLTVT.

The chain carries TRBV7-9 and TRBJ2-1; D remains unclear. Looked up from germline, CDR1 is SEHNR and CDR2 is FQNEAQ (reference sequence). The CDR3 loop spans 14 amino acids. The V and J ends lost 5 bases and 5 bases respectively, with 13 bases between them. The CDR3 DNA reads TGTGCCAGCAGCCCGACCGGCCCGGACAATGAGCAGTTCTTC. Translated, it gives CASSPTGPDNEQFF.

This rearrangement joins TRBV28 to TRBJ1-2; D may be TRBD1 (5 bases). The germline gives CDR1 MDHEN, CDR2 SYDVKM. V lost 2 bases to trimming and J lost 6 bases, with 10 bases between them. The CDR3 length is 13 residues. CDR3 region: CASSLEGSHGYTF. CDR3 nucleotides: TGTGCCAGCAGTTTAGAGGGGAGTCATGGCTACACCTTC.

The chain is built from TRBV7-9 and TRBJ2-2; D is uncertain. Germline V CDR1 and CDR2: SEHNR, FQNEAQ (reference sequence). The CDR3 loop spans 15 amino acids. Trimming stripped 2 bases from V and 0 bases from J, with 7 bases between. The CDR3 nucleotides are TGTGCCAGCAGCTTAATACTATCGAACACCGGGGAGCTGTTTTTT. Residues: CASSLILSNTGELFF.

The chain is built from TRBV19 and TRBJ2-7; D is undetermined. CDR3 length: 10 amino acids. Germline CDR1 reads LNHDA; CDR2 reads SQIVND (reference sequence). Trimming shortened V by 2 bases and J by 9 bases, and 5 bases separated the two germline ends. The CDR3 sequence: CASSIPRQYF. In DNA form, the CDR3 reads TGTGCCAGTAGTATACCCAGGCAGTACTTC.

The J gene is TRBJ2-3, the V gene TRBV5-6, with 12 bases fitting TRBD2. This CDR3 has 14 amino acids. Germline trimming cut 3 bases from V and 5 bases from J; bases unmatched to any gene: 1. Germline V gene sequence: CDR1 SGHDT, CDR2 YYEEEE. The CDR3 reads CASSWGLAGDTQYF. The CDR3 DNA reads TGTGCCAGCAGCTGGGGACTAGCGGGAGATACGCAGTATTTT. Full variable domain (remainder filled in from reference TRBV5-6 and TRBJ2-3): DAGVTQSPTHLIKTRGQQVTLRCSPKSGHDTVSWYQQALGQGPQFIFQYYEEEERQRGNFPDRFSGHQFPNYSSELNVNALLLGDSALYLCASSWGLAGDTQYFGPGTRLTVL.

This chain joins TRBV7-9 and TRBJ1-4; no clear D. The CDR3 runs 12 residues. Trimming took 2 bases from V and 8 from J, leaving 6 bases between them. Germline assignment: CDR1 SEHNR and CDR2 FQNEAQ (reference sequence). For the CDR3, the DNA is TGTGCCAGCAGCTTACAACACGAAAAACTGTTTTTT. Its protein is CASSLQHEKLFF. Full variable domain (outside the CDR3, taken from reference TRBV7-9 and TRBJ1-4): DTGVSQNPRHKITKRGQNVTFRCDPISEHNRLYWYRQTLGQGPEFLTYFQNEAQLEKSRLLSDRFSAERPKGSFSTLEIQRTEQGDSAMYLCASSLQHEKLFFGSGTQLSVL.

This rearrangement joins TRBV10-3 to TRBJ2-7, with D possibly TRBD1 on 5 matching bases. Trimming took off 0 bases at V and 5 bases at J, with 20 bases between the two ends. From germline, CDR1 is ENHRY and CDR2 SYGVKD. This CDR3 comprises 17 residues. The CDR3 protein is CAISESAPRAGWNEQYF. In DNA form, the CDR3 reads TGTGCCATCAGTGAGTCGGCCCCCCGGGCAGGGTGGAACGAGCAGTACTTC.